The 20 T cell receptor beta chains listed next were all sequenced from one sample in a study of T cells in Graves' hyperthyroidism and ophthalmopathy. Authors of the study amplified TCR beta CDR3 regions from RNA transcripts. First-round RT-PCR of the TCR CDR3 relied on the HTBI primer set. In TCRdb, the multiplex PCR reads were re-called with MiXCR into one record per CDR3 protein. Counted here are about 710,000 distinct CDR3 sequences, around 15% occurring once; the ten biggest clones make up approximately 8.4%. The material sequenced was blood. The source is a man aged 18-30 years with Graves' hyperthyroidism.

CDR3 coding DNA: TGTGCCAGCAGTTTAGACGGGGACCTCCTAAACAATGAGCAGTTCTTC. This encodes CASSLDGDLLNNEQFF. This chain connects TRBV28 to TRBJ2-1; tentatively, D is TRBD1 or TRBD2 (5 bases each). In germline, CDR1 is MDHEN, CDR2 SYDVKM. V was clipped by 2 bases and J by 5 bases, with 16 bases between them. The CDR3 is 16 amino acids.

Details on this clonotype: Germline and junction disagree at one end, which may indicate a read error. The chain combines TRBV6-4 with TRBJ1-3; D not resolved. CDR1 MRHNA and CDR2 SNTAGT come from the germline V gene. The CDR3 extends over 16 amino acids. DNA for the CDR3: TGTGCCAGCAGTGAACGGCTTAGGCTGAGTGGAAACACCGTATATTTT. It encodes CASSERLRLSGNTVYF.

This chain joins TRBV7-2 and TRBJ2-7; possibly TRBD2 for D (6 bases). The V gene lost 1 base and the J gene lost 6 bases, with 16 bases spanning the gap. CDR1 SGHTA and CDR2 FQGNSA come from the germline V gene. CDR3 size: 15 residues. CDR3 region: CASSLEPRRAAEQYF. The CDR3 DNA follows: TGTGCCAGCAGCTTAGAGCCTCGGAGGGCCGCCGAGCAGTACTTC.

The CDR3 region has the DNA TGCAGCGTTGATCAGGCAGGGGGAACTGAAGCTTTCTTT. This codes for CSVDQAGGTEAFF. The chain uses TRBV29-1 and TRBJ1-1, with TRBD1 matching over 7 bases. The CDR3 sequence is 13 residues long. The V and J ends lost 3 bases and 5 bases, in that order; junction bases with no gene match: 6. The germline gives CDR1 SQVTM, CDR2 ANQGSEA. Full variable domain (missing parts from reference TRBV29-1 and TRBJ1-1): SAVISQKPSRDICQRGTSLTIQCQVDSQVTMMFWYRQQPGQSLTLIATANQGSEATYESGFVIDKFPISRPNLTFSTLTVSNMSPEDSSIYLCSVDQAGGTEAFFGQGTRLTVV.

This clonotype was counted only a few times. The rearrangement uses TRBV24-1 and TRBJ1-5, with 8 bases fitting TRBD1. There are 18 residues in the CDR3. The germline CDR1 and CDR2 sequences are KGHDR and SFDVKD. The trim removed 7 bases at V and 0 bases at J, leaving 13 bases unmatched. CDR3: CATRDKDRERYSNQPQHF. The CDR3, as DNA: TGTGCCACCAGGGATAAGGACAGGGAACGCTATAGCAATCAGCCCCAGCATTTT.

The chain employs TRBV20-1 and TRBJ2-5; 9 nucleotides line up with TRBD2. CDR3 size: 16 residues. Trimming cost V 0 bases and J 5 bases; bases outside gene matches: 10. CDR1 and CDR2 (germline): DFQATT, SNEGSKA (reference sequence). The CDR3 sequence is CSARDSASGKVETQYF. The CDR3 DNA reads TGCAGTGCTAGAGATTCGGCTAGCGGGAAGGTGGAGACCCAGTACTTC.

This clonotype has ten or more counts. The chain carries TRBV20-1 and TRBJ1-5; unclear D gene. Per the germline V gene, CDR1 is DFQATT and CDR2 is SNEGSKA (reference sequence). This CDR3 is built from 13 residues. Trimming removed 3 bases at V and 8 bases at J, with 14 bases between. The CDR3 loop is CSASRALAEPQHF. DNA of the CDR3: TGCAGTGCTAGTCGGGCGTTGGCTGAGCCCCAGCATTTT.

This chain uses TRBV18 with TRBJ2-5; D gene unclear. This CDR3 region has 14 residues. V dropped 3 bases and J dropped 10 bases, with 18 bases sitting between them. The germline V gene has CDR1 KGHSH and CDR2 LQKENI. CDR3 in amino acids: CASSPPGGVGDQYF. The CDR3 region has the DNA TGTGCCAGCTCACCCCCCGGTGGAGTTGGGGACCAGTACTTC.

This clonotype was counted ten times or more. The chain couples TRBV5-1 to TRBJ2-7; perhaps TRBD2 as D (5 bases). Trimming took off 2 bases at V and 1 base at J, with 16 bases between the two ends. Germline CDR1 and CDR2: SGHRS and YFSETQ. There are 16 residues in the CDR3. This chain's CDR3 is CASSLMGAPISYEQYF. CDR3 DNA: TGCGCCAGCAGCTTAATGGGAGCTCCGATATCCTACGAGCAGTACTTC.

The J gene is TRBJ2-2, the V gene TRBV9, with 9 bases aligning to TRBD2. This CDR3 spans 16 amino acids. After removal of 3 bases from V and 5 bases from J, the junction contained 8 bases not matched to a gene. CDR1 and CDR2 from the germline V gene are SGDLS and YYNGEE. CDR3 sequence reads: CASSATGTSFTGELFF. Here the CDR3 DNA reads TGTGCCAGCAGCGCGACCGGGACTAGCTTTACCGGGGAGCTGTTTTTT.

This clonotype was detected many times. J is TRBJ1-5 and V is TRBV20-1; 7 bases align to TRBD1. The germline V gene has CDR1 DFQATT and CDR2 SNEGSKA (reference sequence). The CDR3 runs 15 residues. The V gene end was trimmed by 5 bases and the J gene end by 1 base; junction bases not matched to a gene: 8. For the CDR3, the DNA is TGCAGTGCTTTTGAACAGGGGTGGAGCAATCAGCCCCAGCATTTT. This codes for CSAFEQGWSNQPQHF.

Ten or more counts support this clonotype. V usage is TRBV6-2 or TRBV6-3 and J usage is TRBJ2-7, with a possible D match to TRBD1 (5 bases). Germline CDR1 is MNHEY and CDR2 is SVGEGT. Trimming shortened V by 6 bases and J by 0 bases, and 15 bases separated the two germline ends. CDR3 length: 15 residues. The CDR3 nucleotides read TGTGCCAGCAGACCTACAGGAACCTCCTCCTACGAGCAGTACTTC. It yields the protein CASRPTGTSSYEQYF.

This clonotype was recorded at least ten times. The chain uses TRBV12-5 and TRBJ2-5; D remains unclear. CDR1 is LGHNT and CDR2 is FRNRAP in the germline V gene. The CDR3 is 13 residues long. V was pared by 7 bases and J by 4 bases, with 13 bases between. The CDR3 here is CASAGHALETQYF. The CDR3 region has the DNA TGTGCTAGTGCCGGGCATGCTCTAGAGACCCAGTACTTC.

The V gene is TRBV28, the J gene TRBJ1-2; no clear D gene. The CDR3 contains 13 residues. Germline loops: CDR1 MDHEN, CDR2 SYDVKM. V lost 3 bases and J lost 3, with 8 bases in between. CDR3 in amino acids: CASSFPGHYGYTF. CDR3 coding DNA: TGTGCCAGCAGTTTCCCCGGGCACTATGGCTACACCTTC.

The J gene is TRBJ2-7, the V gene TRBV28, with 8 nucleotides matching TRBD2. V lost 7 bases and J lost 3; bases outside the gene matches: 11. This CDR3 region has 15 residues. Per germline, CDR1 MDHEN and CDR2 SYDVKM. The CDR3 region is CASKGAASGYYEQYF. CDR3 coding DNA: TGTGCCAGCAAGGGCGCCGCTAGCGGGTACTACGAGCAGTACTTC.

This clonotype showed up many times. V usage is TRBV3-1 and J usage is TRBJ1-2; D possibly corresponds to TRBD1 (5 bases). Germline V gives CDR1 LGHDT, CDR2 YNNKEL (reference sequence). Trimming left V 4 bases short and J 1 base short, with 10 bases between. The CDR3 is 14 residues long. Here the CDR3 reads CASSRDSVNYGYTF. For the CDR3, the DNA is TGTGCCAGCAGCCGTGACAGCGTTAACTATGGCTACACCTTC. The variable domain in full, completed from reference TRBV3-1 and TRBJ1-2, reads DTAVSQTPKYLVTQMGNDKSIKCEQNLGHDTMYWYKQDSKKFLKIMFSYNNKELIINETVPNRFSPKSPDKAHLNLHINSLELGDSAVYFCASSRDSVNYGYTFGSGTRLTVV.

Written as DNA, the CDR3 is TGTGCCATCAGTGAGGGGGAAAGGGGAGGGGGCAATCAGCCCCAGCATTTT. It encodes CAISEGERGGGNQPQHF. This chain uses TRBV10-3 with TRBJ1-5; possibly TRBD1 for D (5 bases). V dropped 2 bases and J dropped 2 bases, with 16 bases sitting between them. CDR3 length equals 17 residues. The germline V gene has CDR1 ENHRY and CDR2 SYGVKD.

V and J are TRBV2 and TRBJ2-2, with D perhaps matching TRBD1 (6 bases). Germline lookup yields CDR1 SNHLY and CDR2 FYNNEI. The V end lost 10 bases, the J end lost 4 bases, and 13 bases lay between the germline ends. The CDR3 totals 13 residues. DNA for the CDR3: TGTGCCACCAGGACAGAGAGCACCGGGGAGCTGTTTTTT. Translating it yields CATRTESTGELFF. Looking up the rest from reference TRBV2 and TRBJ2-2 gives the full variable domain: EPEVTQTPSHQVTQMGQEVILRCVPISNHLYFYWYRQILGQKVEFLVSFYNNEISEKSEIFDDQFSVERPDGSNFTLKIRSTKLEDSAMYFCATRTESTGELFFGEGSRLTVL.

Only a few counts were recorded for this clonotype. This chain joins TRBV6-2 or TRBV6-3 and TRBJ2-4; D gene ambiguous. The V end lost 5 bases, the J end lost 0 bases, and 5 bases lay between the germline ends. Germline V lookup: CDR1 MNHEY, CDR2 SVGEGT. The CDR3 length is 13 residues. The CDR3 DNA follows: TGTGCCAGCAGTGAACAAGCCAAAAACATTCAGTACTTC. Its protein is CASSEQAKNIQYF.

This clonotype was seen at least ten times. V and J are TRBV7-9 and TRBJ2-1, with D perhaps given as TRBD1 or TRBD2 (5 bases each). The germline V and J ends were trimmed by 4 bases and 5 bases, with 12 bases remaining between them. Looked up from germline, CDR1 is SEHNR and CDR2 is FQNEAQ (reference sequence). This CDR3 contains 14 residues. Here the CDR3 reads CASSYPGPHNEQFF. DNA for the CDR3: TGTGCCAGCAGCTACCCGGGACCACACAATGAGCAGTTCTTC.